Shown below are 10 T cell receptor beta chains from a single sample sequenced in a study of CD8 T cells in Susac syndrome. Reverse transcription of about 0.45 to 1 ug RNA used random hexamers. Using its own MiXCR run on the immunoSEQ multiplex PCR reads, TCRdb lists one record per CDR3 protein. Of about 70,000 distinct CDR3 sequences listed, under 96% are singletons. Input material: CD4+ T cells from PBMCs. These receptor sequences come from a human donor with multiple sclerosis.

The chain couples TRBV15 to TRBJ2-1; the D is unclear. The V end was cut by 0 bases, the J end by 0 bases, with 15 bases between. The CDR3 has 18 amino acids. CDR1 LNHNV and CDR2 YYDKDF come from the germline V gene (reference sequence). CDR3 nucleotides: TGTGCCACCAGCAGAGATCTTTTTCCCGGTAGCTCCTACAATGAGCAGTTCTTC. This gives the protein CATSRDLFPGSSYNEQFF.

The V call is TRBV9, the J call TRBJ1-2; D unresolved. CDR1 is SGDLS, CDR2 YYNGEE, per germline. Trimming left V 3 bases short and J 0 bases short, with 0 bases between. This CDR3 comprises 11 residues. The CDR3 nucleotides are TGTGCCAGCAGCGCTAACTATGGCTACACCTTC. Protein product: CASSANYGYTF.

Here the CDR3 reads CASSLNGQGVGSPLHF. The CDR3 bases are TGTGCCAGCAGCTTGAATGGACAGGGAGTGGGTTCACCCCTCCACTTT. The chain uses TRBV7-2 and TRBJ1-6; 8 nucleotides line up with TRBD1. The CDR3 sequence is 16 residues long. The J segment lost 9 bases and the V segment lost 3 bases, leaving 10 bases of the junction unmatched. The germline gives CDR1 SGHTA, CDR2 FQGNSA.

This chain links TRBV6-1 with TRBJ1-2, with D hard to call. The CDR3 length is 12 residues. Trimming stripped 3 bases from V and 8 bases from J, with 10 bases between. CDR1 and CDR2 from the germline V gene are MNHNS and SASEGT. CDR3 protein: CASSEDLEGYTF. For the CDR3, the DNA is TGTGCCAGCAGTGAGGACCTTGAAGGCTACACCTTC.

The chain employs TRBV7-9 and TRBJ1-6; tentatively, D is TRBD1 (5 bases). Trimming removed 5 bases at V and 6 bases at J, with 11 bases between. CDR3 length equals 14 residues. Germline values: CDR1 SEHNR, CDR2 FQNEAQ (reference sequence). The CDR3, as DNA: TGTGCCAGCAGCCTCGGGACGACTAATTCACCCCTCCACTTT. Protein sequence: CASSLGTTNSPLHF.

In this sample, this clonotype turned up once. The V call is TRBV2, the J call TRBJ2-2; TRBD2 aligns across 11 bases. The CDR3 is 15 residues long. Germline CDR1 reads SNHLY; CDR2 reads FYNNEI. With V trimmed by 4 bases and J by 3 bases, 1 base remained unmatched. The CDR3 DNA reads as TGTGCCAGCAGTGTACTAGCGGGGGACACCGGGGAGCTGTTTTTT. Its protein product is CASSVLAGDTGELFF.

V gene TRBV7-2 combines with J gene TRBJ2-7, with a possible D match to TRBD2 (6 bases). The germline V gene encodes CDR1 SGHTA and CDR2 FQGNSA. V was trimmed by 5 bases and J by 3 bases, leaving 17 bases between them. This CDR3 is 15 amino acids long. The CDR3 is CASSGGGAYYYEQYF. The CDR3 DNA reads TGTGCCAGCAGCGGAGGCGGGGCGTACTACTACGAGCAGTACTTC.

This chain links TRBV3-1 with TRBJ1-1; D unclear. V lost 6 bases, J lost 2 bases, and 13 bases lay in between. The CDR3 is made up of 14 amino acids. CDR1 is LGHDT and CDR2 is YNNKEL in the germline V gene (reference sequence). CDR3 sequence reads: CASSRGEFNTEAFF. In nucleotides, the CDR3 is TGTGCCAGCAGTCGGGGAGAATTTAACACTGAAGCTTTCTTT.

This clonotype was recorded only once. The gene calls are TRBV12-3 or TRBV12-4 and TRBJ2-1; possible D gene TRBD1, 6 bases. V gave up 6 bases and J gave up 7 bases, with 25 bases separating them. The CDR3 extends over 17 amino acids. CDR3 loop: CASSSGVGPGVSNEQFF. The CDR3 region has the DNA TGTGCCAGCAGCTCCGGAGTTGGGCCAGGGGTGTCGAATGAGCAGTTCTTC.

The chain carries TRBV5-1 and TRBJ1-2; the D is unclear. The CDR3 runs to 12 residues. V lost 3 bases and J lost 2, with 5 bases in between. Germline V gene data show CDR1 as SGHRS and CDR2 as YFSETQ. CDR3 sequence reads: CASSSDNYGYTF. The CDR3 DNA follows: TGCGCCAGCAGCTCCGACAACTATGGCTACACCTTC.